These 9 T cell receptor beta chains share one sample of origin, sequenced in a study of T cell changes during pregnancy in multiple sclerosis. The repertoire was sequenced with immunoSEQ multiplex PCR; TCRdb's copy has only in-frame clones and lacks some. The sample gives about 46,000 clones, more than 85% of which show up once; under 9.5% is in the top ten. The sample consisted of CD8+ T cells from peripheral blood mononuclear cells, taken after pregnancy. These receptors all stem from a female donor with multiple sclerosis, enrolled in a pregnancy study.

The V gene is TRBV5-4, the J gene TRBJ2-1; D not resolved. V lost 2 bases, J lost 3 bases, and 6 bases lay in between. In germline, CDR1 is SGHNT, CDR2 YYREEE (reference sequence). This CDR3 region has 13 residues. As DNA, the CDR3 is TGTGCCAGCAGCTTAGCCAACTACAATGAGCAGTTCTTC. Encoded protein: CASSLANYNEQFF.

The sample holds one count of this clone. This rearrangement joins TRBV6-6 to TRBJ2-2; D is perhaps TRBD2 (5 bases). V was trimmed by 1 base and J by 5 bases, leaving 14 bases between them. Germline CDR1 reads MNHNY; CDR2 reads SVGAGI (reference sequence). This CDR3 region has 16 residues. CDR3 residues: CASSYFSGGGTGELFF. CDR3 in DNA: TGTGCCAGCAGTTACTTCAGCGGAGGTGGTACCGGGGAGCTGTTTTTT.

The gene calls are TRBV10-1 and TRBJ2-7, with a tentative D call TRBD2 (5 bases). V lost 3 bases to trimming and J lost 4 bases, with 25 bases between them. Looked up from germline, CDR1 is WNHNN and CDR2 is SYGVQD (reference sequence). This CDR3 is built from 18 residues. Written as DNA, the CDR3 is TGCGCCAGCAGTGAATTAACGGCCCCGACTATCGGGGTATACGAGCAGTACTTC. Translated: CASSELTAPTIGVYEQYF.

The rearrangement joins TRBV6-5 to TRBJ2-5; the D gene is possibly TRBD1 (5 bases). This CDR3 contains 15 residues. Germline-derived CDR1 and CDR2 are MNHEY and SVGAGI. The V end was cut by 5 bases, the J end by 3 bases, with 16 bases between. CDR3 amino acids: CASSLIAGLEETQYF. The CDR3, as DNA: TGTGCCAGCAGTCTCATTGCAGGGCTTGAAGAGACCCAGTACTTC.

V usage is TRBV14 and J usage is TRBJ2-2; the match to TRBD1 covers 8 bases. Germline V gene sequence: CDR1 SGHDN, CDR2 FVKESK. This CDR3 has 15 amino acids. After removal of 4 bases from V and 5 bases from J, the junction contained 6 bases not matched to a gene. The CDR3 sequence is CASSPRQGMTGELFF. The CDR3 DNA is TGTGCCAGCAGCCCACGACAGGGGATGACCGGGGAGCTGTTTTTT.

The CDR3 nucleotides are TGCGCCAGCAGCCAGGGCGTAGGTGAGCAGTTCTTC. This sequence encodes CASSQGVGEQFF. J is TRBJ2-1 and V is TRBV4-1; D is ambiguous. The CDR3 contains 12 residues. V lost 3 bases and J 9 bases, leaving 9 bases between the germline ends. Germline CDR1 reads MGHRA; CDR2 reads YSYEKL.

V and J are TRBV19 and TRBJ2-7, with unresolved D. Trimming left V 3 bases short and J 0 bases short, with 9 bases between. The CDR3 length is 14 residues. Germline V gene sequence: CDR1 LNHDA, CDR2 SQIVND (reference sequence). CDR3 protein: CASSIAHSSYEQYF. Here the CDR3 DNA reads TGTGCCAGTAGTATTGCCCATAGCTCCTACGAGCAGTACTTC.

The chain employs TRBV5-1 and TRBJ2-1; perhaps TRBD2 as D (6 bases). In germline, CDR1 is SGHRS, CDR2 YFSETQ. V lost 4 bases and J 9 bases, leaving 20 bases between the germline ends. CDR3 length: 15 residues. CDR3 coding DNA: TGCGCCAGCAGCCAGGGACTGGAGTCGTCGTCTGAGCAGTTCTTC. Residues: CASSQGLESSSEQFF.

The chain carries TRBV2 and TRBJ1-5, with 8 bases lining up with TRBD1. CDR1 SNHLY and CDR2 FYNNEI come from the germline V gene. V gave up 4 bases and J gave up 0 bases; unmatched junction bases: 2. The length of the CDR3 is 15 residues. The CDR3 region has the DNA TGTGCCAGCAGTGCGACAGGGGCTAGCAATCAGCCCCAGCATTTT. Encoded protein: CASSATGASNQPQHF.